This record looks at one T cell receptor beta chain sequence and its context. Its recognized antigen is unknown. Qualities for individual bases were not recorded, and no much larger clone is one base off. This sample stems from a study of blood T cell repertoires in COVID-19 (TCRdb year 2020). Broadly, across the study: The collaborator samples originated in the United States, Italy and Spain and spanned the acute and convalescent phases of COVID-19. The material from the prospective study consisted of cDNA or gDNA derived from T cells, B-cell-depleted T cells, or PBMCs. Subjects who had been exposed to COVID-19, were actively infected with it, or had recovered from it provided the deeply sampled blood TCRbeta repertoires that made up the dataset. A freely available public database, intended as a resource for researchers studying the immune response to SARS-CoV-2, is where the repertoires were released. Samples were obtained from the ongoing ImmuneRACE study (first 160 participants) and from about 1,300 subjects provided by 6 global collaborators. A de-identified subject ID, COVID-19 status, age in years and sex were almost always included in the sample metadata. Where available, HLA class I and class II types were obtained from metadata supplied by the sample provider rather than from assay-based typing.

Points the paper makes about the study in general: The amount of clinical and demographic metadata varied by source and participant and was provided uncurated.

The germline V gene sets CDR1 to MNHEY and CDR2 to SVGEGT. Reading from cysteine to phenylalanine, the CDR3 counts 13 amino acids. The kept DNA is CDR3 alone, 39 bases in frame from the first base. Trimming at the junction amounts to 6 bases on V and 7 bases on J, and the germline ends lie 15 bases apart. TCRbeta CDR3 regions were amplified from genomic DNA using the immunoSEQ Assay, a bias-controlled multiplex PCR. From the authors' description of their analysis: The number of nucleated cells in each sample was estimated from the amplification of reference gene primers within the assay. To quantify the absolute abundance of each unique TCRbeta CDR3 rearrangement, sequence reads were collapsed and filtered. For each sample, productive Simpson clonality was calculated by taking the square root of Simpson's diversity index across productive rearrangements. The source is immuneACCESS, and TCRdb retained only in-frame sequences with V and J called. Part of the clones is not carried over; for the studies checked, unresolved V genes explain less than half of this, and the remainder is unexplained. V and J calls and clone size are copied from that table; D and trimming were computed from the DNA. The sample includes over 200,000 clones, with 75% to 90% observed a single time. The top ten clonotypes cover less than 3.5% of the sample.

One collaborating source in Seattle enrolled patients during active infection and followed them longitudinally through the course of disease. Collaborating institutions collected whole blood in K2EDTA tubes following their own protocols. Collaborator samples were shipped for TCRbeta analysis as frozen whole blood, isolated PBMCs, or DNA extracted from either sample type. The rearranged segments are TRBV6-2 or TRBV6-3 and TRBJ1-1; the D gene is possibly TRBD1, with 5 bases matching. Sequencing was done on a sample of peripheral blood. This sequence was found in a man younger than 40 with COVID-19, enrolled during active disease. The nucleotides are TGTGCCAGCAGCGAGACTGGGGGGTTTGAAGCTTTCTTT. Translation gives CASSETGGFEAFF.